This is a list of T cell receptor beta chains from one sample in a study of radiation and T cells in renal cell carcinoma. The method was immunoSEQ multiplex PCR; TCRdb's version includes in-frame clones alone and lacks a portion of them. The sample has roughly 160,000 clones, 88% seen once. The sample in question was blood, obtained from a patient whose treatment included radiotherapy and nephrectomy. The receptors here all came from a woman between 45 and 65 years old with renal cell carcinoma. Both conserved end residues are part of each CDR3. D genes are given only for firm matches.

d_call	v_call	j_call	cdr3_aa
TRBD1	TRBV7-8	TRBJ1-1	CASSYPWDRLNTEAFF
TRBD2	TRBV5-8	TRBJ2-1	CASSFQGLSNNEQFF
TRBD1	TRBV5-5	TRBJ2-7	CASSPGTGSYEQYF
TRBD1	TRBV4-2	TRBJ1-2	CASSREGGAGGYTF
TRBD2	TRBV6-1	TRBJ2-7	CASREGTDTSREQYF
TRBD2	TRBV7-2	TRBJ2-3	CASSLLAGGLDTQYF
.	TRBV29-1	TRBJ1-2	CSVVVGDNYGYTF
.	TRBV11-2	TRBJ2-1	CASRNYRGLQYNEQFF
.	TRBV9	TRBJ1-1	CASSVDQGNTEAFF
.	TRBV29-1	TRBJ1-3	CSVVRGGSGNTIYF
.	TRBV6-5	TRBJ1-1	CASSLQGRGTEAFF
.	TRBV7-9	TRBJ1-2	CASSLQGVYGYTF
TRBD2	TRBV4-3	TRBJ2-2	CASSQVAGGFNTGELFF
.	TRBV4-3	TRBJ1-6	CASSQDASGNNSPLHF
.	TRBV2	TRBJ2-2	CASSSPGLLNTGELFF
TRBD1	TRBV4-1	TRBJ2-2	CASSQRRTGSNTGELFF
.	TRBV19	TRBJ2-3	CASSISPRGSTDTQYF
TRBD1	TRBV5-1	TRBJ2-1	CASSRGQGTYNEQFF
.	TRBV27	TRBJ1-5	CASSRGQDQPQHF
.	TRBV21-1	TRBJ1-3	CASSKETGHSGNTIYF
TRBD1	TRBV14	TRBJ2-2	CASSEWTGVSGELFF
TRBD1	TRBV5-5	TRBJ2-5	CASSSTDRVWETQYF
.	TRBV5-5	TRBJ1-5	CASSSVGGLRNQPQHF
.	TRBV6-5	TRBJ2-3	CATQRGAVADTQYF
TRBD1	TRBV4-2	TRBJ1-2	CASSQDLGTGSGYTF
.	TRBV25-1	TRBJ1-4	CASSEYGRGDEKLFF
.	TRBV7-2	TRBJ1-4	CASSLGGYEKLFF